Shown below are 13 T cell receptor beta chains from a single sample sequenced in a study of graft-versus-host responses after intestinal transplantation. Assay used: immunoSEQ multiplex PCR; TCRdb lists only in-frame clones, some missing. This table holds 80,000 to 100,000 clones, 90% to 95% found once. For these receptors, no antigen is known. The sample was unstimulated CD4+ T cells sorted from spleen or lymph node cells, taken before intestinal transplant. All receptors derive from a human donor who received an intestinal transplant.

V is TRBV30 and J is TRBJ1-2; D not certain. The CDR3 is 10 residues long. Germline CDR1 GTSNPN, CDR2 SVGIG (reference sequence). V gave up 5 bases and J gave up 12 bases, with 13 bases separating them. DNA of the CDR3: TGTGCCTGGGGTCCGCAGGTTAACACCTTC. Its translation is CAWGPQVNTF.

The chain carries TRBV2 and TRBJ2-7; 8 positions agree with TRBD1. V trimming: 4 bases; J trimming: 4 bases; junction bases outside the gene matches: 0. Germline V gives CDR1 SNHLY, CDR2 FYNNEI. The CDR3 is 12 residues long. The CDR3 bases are TGTGCCAGCAGTGGACAGGGGTACGAGCAGTACTTC. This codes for CASSGQGYEQYF.

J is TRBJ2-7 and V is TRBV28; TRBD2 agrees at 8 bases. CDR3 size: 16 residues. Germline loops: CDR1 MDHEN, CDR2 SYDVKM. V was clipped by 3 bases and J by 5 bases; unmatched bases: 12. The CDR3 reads CASSFSGNYLGHEQYF. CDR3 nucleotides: TGTGCCAGCAGTTTTAGCGGGAACTATTTGGGCCACGAGCAGTACTTC.

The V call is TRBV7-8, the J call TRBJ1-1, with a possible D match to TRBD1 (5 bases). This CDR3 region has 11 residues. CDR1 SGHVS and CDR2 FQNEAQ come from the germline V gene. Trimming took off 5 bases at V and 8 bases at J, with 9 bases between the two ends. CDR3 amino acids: CASSVGGEAFF. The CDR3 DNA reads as TGTGCCAGCAGCGTGGGGGGAGAAGCTTTCTTT.

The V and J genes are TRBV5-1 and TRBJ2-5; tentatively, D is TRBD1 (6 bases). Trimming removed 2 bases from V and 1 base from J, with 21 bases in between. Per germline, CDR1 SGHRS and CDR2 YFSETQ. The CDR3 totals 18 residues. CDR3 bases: TGCGCCAGCAGCTTTATCCCTCGAAGTGGGGGCTTCCAAGAGACCCAGTACTTC. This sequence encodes CASSFIPRSGGFQETQYF.

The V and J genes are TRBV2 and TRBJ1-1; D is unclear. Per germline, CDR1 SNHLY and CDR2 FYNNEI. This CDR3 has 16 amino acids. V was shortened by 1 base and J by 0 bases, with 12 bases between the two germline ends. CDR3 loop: CASSEDRSRMNTEAFF. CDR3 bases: TGTGCCAGCAGTGAAGACAGATCAAGGATGAACACTGAAGCTTTCTTT. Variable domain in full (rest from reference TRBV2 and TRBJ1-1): EPEVTQTPSHQVTQMGQEVILRCVPISNHLYFYWYRQILGQKVEFLVSFYNNEISEKSEIFDDQFSVERPDGSNFTLKIRSTKLEDSAMYFCASSEDRSRMNTEAFFGQGTRLTVV.

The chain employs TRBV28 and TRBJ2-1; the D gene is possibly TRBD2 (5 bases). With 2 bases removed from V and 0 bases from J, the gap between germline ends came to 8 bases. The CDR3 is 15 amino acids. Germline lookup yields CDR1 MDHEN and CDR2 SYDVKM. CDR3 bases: TGTGCCAGCAGTTTACCGGGGAACTCCTACAATGAGCAGTTCTTC. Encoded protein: CASSLPGNSYNEQFF.

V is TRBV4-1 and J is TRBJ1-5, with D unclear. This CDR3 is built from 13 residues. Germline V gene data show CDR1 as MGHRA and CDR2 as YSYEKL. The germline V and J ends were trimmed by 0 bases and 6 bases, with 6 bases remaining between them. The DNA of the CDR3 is TGCGCCAGCAGCCAAGATCCGGGTCAGCCCCAGCATTTT. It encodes CASSQDPGQPQHF.

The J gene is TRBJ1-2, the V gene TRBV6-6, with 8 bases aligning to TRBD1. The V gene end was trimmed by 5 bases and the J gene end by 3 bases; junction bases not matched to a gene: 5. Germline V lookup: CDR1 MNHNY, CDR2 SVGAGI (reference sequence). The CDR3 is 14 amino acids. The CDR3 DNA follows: TGTGCCAGCAGTCAGGACAGGGATCACTATGGCTACACCTTC. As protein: CASSQDRDHYGYTF.

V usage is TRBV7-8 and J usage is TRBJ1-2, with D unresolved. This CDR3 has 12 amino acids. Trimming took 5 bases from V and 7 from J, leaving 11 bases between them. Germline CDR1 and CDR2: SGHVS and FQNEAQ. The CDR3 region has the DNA TGTGCCAGCAGCCCAGGAATGAGTGGCTACACCTTC. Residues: CASSPGMSGYTF.

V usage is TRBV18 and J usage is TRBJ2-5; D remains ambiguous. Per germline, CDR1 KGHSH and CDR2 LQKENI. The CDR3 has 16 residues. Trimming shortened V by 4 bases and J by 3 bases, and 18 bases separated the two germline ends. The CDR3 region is CASSRRGVEDKETQYF. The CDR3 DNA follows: TGTGCCAGCTCACGCAGAGGCGTAGAGGATAAAGAGACCCAGTACTTC.

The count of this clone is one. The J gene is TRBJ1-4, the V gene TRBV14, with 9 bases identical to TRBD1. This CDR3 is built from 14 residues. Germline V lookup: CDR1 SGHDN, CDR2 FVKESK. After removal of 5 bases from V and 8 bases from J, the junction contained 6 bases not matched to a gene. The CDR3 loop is CASSAGTGWEKLFF. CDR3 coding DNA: TGTGCCAGCAGCGCCGGGACAGGGTGGGAAAAACTGTTTTTT.

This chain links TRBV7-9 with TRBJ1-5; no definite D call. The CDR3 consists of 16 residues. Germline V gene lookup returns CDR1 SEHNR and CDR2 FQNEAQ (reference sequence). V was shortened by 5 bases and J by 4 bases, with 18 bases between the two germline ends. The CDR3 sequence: CASSSWVGEGNQPQHF. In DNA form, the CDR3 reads TGTGCCAGCAGCAGTTGGGTTGGGGAGGGAAATCAGCCCCAGCATTTT.